This entry lists 25 T cell receptor beta chains sequenced from one sample in a study of CD8 T cells in ankylosing spondylitis. One entry per CDR3 protein, called by TCRdb with MiXCR from the 5' RACE reads. The table records approximately 340,000 distinct CDR3 sequences, roughly 15% of them present only once. Material for sequencing was blood, either unsorted or a sorted T cell fraction (not recorded which). These receptors all stem from a male donor with ankylosing spondylitis or in good health (not recorded which).

The table lists this clonotype with a few counts. This sequence joins TRBV10-1 and TRBJ2-3; D is uncertain. Germline loops: CDR1 WNHNN, CDR2 SYGVQD (reference sequence). Trimming left V 7 bases short and J 4 bases short, with 9 bases between. The CDR3 has 12 residues. Written as DNA, the CDR3 is TGCGCCAGCAACAACCGGGCAGATACGCAGTATTTT. This gives the protein CASNNRADTQYF.

This clonotype occurred a few times. V is TRBV12-3 or TRBV12-4 and J is TRBJ2-5; 8 positions agree with TRBD1. V trimming: 6 bases; J trimming: 4 bases; junction bases outside the gene matches: 4. CDR3 length equals 13 residues. The CDR3 region has the DNA TGTGCCAGCAGCAACGACAGGGGAGAGACCCAGTACTTC. Translating gives CASSNDRGETQYF.

This clonotype was observed at least ten times. V and J are TRBV10-3 and TRBJ2-3, with no clear D. The CDR3 is made up of 12 amino acids. Trimming took off 5 bases at V and 0 bases at J, with 3 bases between the two ends. CDR1 and CDR2 (germline): ENHRY, SYGVKD. CDR3 in amino acids: CAISLSTDTQYF. The DNA of the CDR3 is TGTGCCATCAGTCTTAGCACAGATACGCAGTATTTT.

This chain links TRBV20-1 with TRBJ2-2, with D hard to call. Deletions cut 5 bases from V and 6 bases from J, with 10 bases between. Germline lookup yields CDR1 DFQATT and CDR2 SNEGSKA (reference sequence). The CDR3 runs to 12 residues. The CDR3 coding sequence is TGCAGTGCTTGTGGACGGGCCGGGGAGCTGTTTTTT. This sequence encodes CSACGRAGELFF.

The chain combines TRBV4-2 with TRBJ1-1; 8 bases agree with TRBD1. This CDR3 region has 16 residues. V shed 3 bases, J shed 8 bases, and the junction held 14 bases outside the gene matches. Germline V gene lookup returns CDR1 LGHNA and CDR2 YNFKEQ. CDR3 coding DNA: TGTGCCAGCAGCCAGGGGATATTACAGGGGGGCACGGAAGCTTTCTTT. Amino acid sequence: CASSQGILQGGTEAFF.

CDR3 residues: CATSRRDGSTDTQYF. CDR3 in DNA: TGTGCCACCAGCAGGCGCGATGGTAGCACAGATACGCAGTATTTT. The chain recombines TRBV15 with TRBJ2-3; D gene uncertain. CDR3 length equals 15 residues. Trimming removed 3 bases at V and 0 bases at J, with 10 bases between. Germline V lookup: CDR1 LNHNV, CDR2 YYDKDF (reference sequence). Full variable domain (remainder filled in from reference TRBV15 and TRBJ2-3): DAMVIQNPRYQVTQFGKPVTLSCSQTLNHNVMYWYQQKSSQAPKLLFHYYDKDFNNEADTPDNFQSRRPNTSFCFLDIRSPGLGDTAMYLCATSRRDGSTDTQYFGPGTRLTVL.

This clonotype was seen only a few times. The chain recombines TRBV4-1 with TRBJ2-1, with D unresolved. V shed 5 bases and J shed 0 bases, with 20 bases lying between them. This CDR3 contains 18 residues. Germline CDR1 MGHRA, CDR2 YSYEKL. The CDR3 is CASSSEEYAAVSYNEQFF. CDR3 in DNA: TGCGCCAGCAGCTCGGAAGAGTACGCAGCCGTCTCCTACAATGAGCAGTTCTTC.

This clonotype was counted ten times or more. The gene calls are TRBV20-1 and TRBJ2-1; 7 positions agree with TRBD2. Germline values: CDR1 DFQATT, CDR2 SNEGSKA (reference sequence). J gave up 8 bases and V 1 base, and 11 bases lay outside the gene matches. The CDR3 is made up of 15 amino acids. The CDR3 coding sequence is TGCAGTGCTAGAGCCCCCCGGACTAGTATGGATGAGCAGTTCTTC. This translates into CSARAPRTSMDEQFF.

The rearrangement links TRBV14 to TRBJ1-5; D possibly corresponds to TRBD1 (6 bases). CDR1 is SGHDN, CDR2 FVKESK, per germline. Deletions cut 2 bases from V and 7 bases from J, with 15 bases between. This CDR3 has 15 residues. The CDR3 loop reads CASSQRGGDCQPQHF. The CDR3 coding sequence is TGTGCCAGCAGCCAAAGAGGGGGGGATTGCCAGCCCCAGCATTTT.

This clonotype was seen repeatedly, ten times or more. The chain employs TRBV11-2 and TRBJ1-1; 8 positions agree with TRBD1. Looked up from germline, CDR1 is SGHAT and CDR2 is FQNNGV. The trim removed 4 bases at V and 5 bases at J, leaving 15 bases unmatched. This CDR3 has 17 residues. The chain's CDR3 is CASSSLIRGRLGTEAFF. CDR3 bases: TGTGCCAGCAGCTCTCTTATCAGGGGGCGGCTCGGGACTGAAGCTTTCTTT.

There are many counts of this clonotype. The rearrangement joins TRBV3-1 to TRBJ2-7; D is undetermined. Trimming stripped 1 base from V and 3 bases from J, with 7 bases between. Per the germline V gene, CDR1 is LGHDT and CDR2 is YNNKEL (reference sequence). CDR3 size: 13 residues. In DNA, the CDR3 is TGTGCCAGCAGCCAAGTTGACCGCTACGAGCAGTACTTC. Translated: CASSQVDRYEQYF.

This clonotype was seen a handful of times. CDR3 nucleotide sequence: TGTGCCAGCAGCTTACCAGCGGGGTTAAAAGAGACCCAGTACTTC. This sequence encodes CASSLPAGLKETQYF. This sequence joins TRBV7-9 and TRBJ2-5; TRBD2 aligns across 7 bases. The CDR3 runs to 15 residues. The junction had 6 bases not matched to a gene; V was cut back by 2 bases and J by 3 bases. CDR1 and CDR2 (germline): SEHNR, FQNEAQ (reference sequence). The entire variable domain, with the rest obtained from reference TRBV7-9 and TRBJ2-5, is as follows: DTGVSQNPRHKITKRGQNVTFRCDPISEHNRLYWYRQTLGQGPEFLTYFQNEAQLEKSRLLSDRFSAERPKGSFSTLEIQRTEQGDSAMYLCASSLPAGLKETQYFGPGTRLLVL.

This clonotype has just a few counts. The chain joins TRBV5-1 to TRBJ2-2; D is unresolved. V was clipped by 5 bases and J by 6 bases, with 14 bases between them. Germline-derived CDR1 and CDR2 are SGHRS and YFSETQ. The CDR3 totals 14 residues. The CDR3 region is CASRREGISGELFF. CDR3 coding DNA: TGCGCCAGCAGAAGAGAAGGAATATCCGGGGAGCTGTTTTTT.

This chain connects TRBV7-2 to TRBJ1-2; D is perhaps TRBD1 (5 bases). The ends were cut back, 8 bases at V and 6 bases at J, with 25 bases in the middle. Germline CDR1 and CDR2: SGHTA and FQGNSA. CDR3 size: 16 residues. This chain's CDR3 is CASGSWGGPSNDGYTF. The CDR3 nucleotides are TGTGCCAGCGGCTCCTGGGGGGGTCCATCAAATGATGGCTACACCTTC.

This clonotype was picked up a small number of times. This rearrangement joins TRBV5-6 to TRBJ1-1; D gene uncertain. V was shortened by 0 bases and J by 10 bases, with 16 bases between the two germline ends. The CDR3 contains 14 residues. Germline values: CDR1 SGHDT, CDR2 YYEEEE. The CDR3 sequence: CASSLGPAGSRAFF. The CDR3 nucleotides are TGTGCCAGCAGCTTGGGGCCTGCAGGTTCACGAGCTTTCTTT.

This clonotype has more than one count but fewer than ten. This chain joins TRBV3-1 and TRBJ2-2; 7 nucleotides align to TRBD1. CDR3 length equals 16 residues. After removal of 2 bases from V and 5 bases from J, the junction contained 8 bases not matched to a gene. Germline CDR1 is LGHDT and CDR2 is YNNKEL (reference sequence). CDR3 coding DNA: TGTGCCAGCAGCCAAAACCCGGGACAGCCAACCGGGGAGCTGTTTTTT. Amino acid sequence: CASSQNPGQPTGELFF.

V gene TRBV5-1 combines with J gene TRBJ2-3; a weak D match, TRBD1 (5 bases). CDR3 size: 15 residues. Germline V CDR1 and CDR2: SGHRS, YFSETQ. Trimming removed 1 base from V and 9 bases from J, with 18 bases in between. CDR3 sequence: CASSLQASESGTQYF. DNA for the CDR3: TGCGCCAGCAGCTTGCAGGCATCTGAGTCAGGGACGCAGTATTTT.

In its sample, this clonotype was seen a few times. The CDR3 sequence: CASSNRLAPSTDTQYF. DNA for the CDR3: TGTGCCAGCTCCAACCGACTAGCGCCTAGCACAGATACGCAGTATTTT. The J gene is TRBJ2-3, the V gene TRBV18, with TRBD2 identical over 8 bases. Germline V gene data show CDR1 as KGHSH and CDR2 as LQKENI. Germline trimming cut 6 bases from V and 0 bases from J; bases unmatched to any gene: 8. The CDR3 has 16 amino acids.

This clonotype appeared a few times. V gene TRBV12-3 or TRBV12-4 combines with J gene TRBJ2-2, with D tentatively TRBD2 (5 bases). CDR3 length: 16 amino acids. Trimming took 3 bases from V and 5 from J, leaving 16 bases between them. CDR3 coding DNA: TGTGCCAGCAGTTTCGGTAGCGCCCAGTTTACCGGGGAGCTGTTTTTT. Encoded protein: CASSFGSAQFTGELFF.

The V and J genes are TRBV20-1 and TRBJ2-3; 7 bases fit TRBD2. This CDR3 has 15 residues. Germline assignment: CDR1 DFQATT and CDR2 SNEGSKA (reference sequence). V was clipped by 0 bases and J by 1 base; unmatched bases: 4. The DNA for the CDR3 is TGCAGTGCTAGAGATGCGGCGGGGGGCACAGATACGCAGTATTTT. Its translation: CSARDAAGGTDTQYF.

The V call is TRBV2, the J call TRBJ1-1; D uncertain. V lost 6 bases, J lost 0 bases, and 8 bases lay in between. The CDR3 has 13 amino acids. Germline CDR1 is SNHLY and CDR2 is FYNNEI. CDR3 DNA sequence: TGTGCCAGCAGCTCAGCCTTGAACACTGAAGCTTTCTTT. Translation gives CASSSALNTEAFF.

The genes are TRBV6-1 and TRBJ2-1; 7 bases agree with TRBD1. Per the germline V gene, CDR1 is MNHNS and CDR2 is SASEGT. CDR3 length: 15 residues. V shed 2 bases and J 9 bases; nucleotides not matched to a gene: 10. Written as DNA, the CDR3 is TGTGCCAGCAGTGAATATACAGGGGAAGGGGTTGAGCAGTTCTTC. Translated, it gives CASSEYTGEGVEQFF.

This clonotype was seen ten or more times. V gene TRBV7-9 combines with J gene TRBJ2-7, with 7 bases fitting TRBD1. The CDR3 totals 12 residues. The V gene end was trimmed by 4 bases and the J gene end by 4 bases; junction bases not matched to a gene: 1. The germline gives CDR1 SEHNR, CDR2 FQNEAQ (reference sequence). The CDR3 region has the DNA TGTGCCAGCAGCTCGGACAGGTACGAGCAGTACTTC. This sequence encodes CASSSDRYEQYF.

A few counts support this clonotype. V gene TRBV12-3 or TRBV12-4 combines with J gene TRBJ1-1; D is possibly TRBD1 (5 bases). This CDR3 contains 14 residues. V was clipped by 6 bases and J by 3 bases, with 14 bases between them. CDR3 region: CASRPGGFDTEAFF. The CDR3 nucleotides read TGTGCCAGCAGACCGGGGGGGTTTGACACTGAAGCTTTCTTT.

This clonotype was observed a few times. The chain uses TRBV12-3 or TRBV12-4 and TRBJ1-3; possible D gene TRBD1, 5 bases. The V gene lost 4 bases and the J gene lost 3 bases, with 13 bases spanning the gap. There are 15 residues in the CDR3. The CDR3 region has the DNA TGTGCCAGCAGTTCCAGGGCCCTTCATGGAAACACCATATATTTT. Translating it yields CASSSRALHGNTIYF.